This passage covers 25 T cell receptor beta chains from one sample sequenced in a study of cytomegalovirus exposure and HLA in healthy donors. Primers included in the PCR were 60 Vbeta and 13 Jbeta primers. Produced via immunoSEQ multiplex PCR; TCRdb's table is partial and in-frame only. The sample consists of about 130,000 clones, nearly 80% of them appearing once. Material: PBMCs. Receptor source: a man aged 25 to 40 in good health and CMV-seronegative.

CDR3 sequence (DNA): TGTGCCAGCAGCTTAGTAGTCCGACTAGCGGGAGGGCCTGTCGAGCAGTACTTC. Translation: CASSLVVRLAGGPVEQYF. The genes are TRBV13 and TRBJ2-7, with 14 bases aligning to TRBD2. Trimming cost V 1 base and J 6 bases; bases outside gene matches: 11. The CDR3 runs to 18 residues. CDR1 and CDR2 from the germline V gene are PRHDT and FYEKMQ (reference sequence).

The chain is built from TRBV5-1 and TRBJ1-2, with a tentative D call TRBD1 (6 bases). With 4 bases removed from V and 4 bases from J, the gap between germline ends came to 11 bases. From germline, CDR1 is SGHRS and CDR2 YFSETQ. The CDR3 runs to 13 residues. In nucleotides, the CDR3 is TGCGCCAGCAGCCCCGACAGGAGCTATGGCTACACCTTC. Its translation is CASSPDRSYGYTF. The entire variable domain, with the rest obtained from reference TRBV5-1 and TRBJ1-2, is as follows: KAGVTQTPRYLIKTRGQQVTLSCSPISGHRSVSWYQQTPGQGLQFLFEYFSETQRNKGNFPGRFSGRQFSNSRSEMNVSTLELGDSALYLCASSPDRSYGYTFGSGTRLTVV.

On this clone itself: At one end, the junction sequence differs from germline, possibly due to a read error. This chain connects TRBV15 to TRBJ2-7, with TRBD2 identical over 10 bases. The germline V gene encodes CDR1 LNHNV and CDR2 YYDKDF (reference sequence). This CDR3 comprises 15 residues. The CDR3 reads CATSGDKREGHEQYF. CDR3 nucleotide sequence: TGTGCCACCAGCGGAGATAAGCGGGAGGGCCACGAGCAGTACTTC.

V and J are TRBV18 and TRBJ2-6; 7 bases agree with TRBD1. Per the germline V gene, CDR1 is KGHSH and CDR2 is LQKENI. The trim removed 1 base at V and 2 bases at J, leaving 2 bases unmatched. This CDR3 is 16 amino acids long. The CDR3 nucleotides are TGTGCCAGCTCACCACTAGGGGGCGCTGGGGCCAACGTCCTGACTTTC. Translation gives CASSPLGGAGANVLTF.

This chain connects TRBV6-5 to TRBJ1-1; maybe TRBD1 (5 bases). Germline V gene sequence: CDR1 MNHEY, CDR2 SVGAGI. The CDR3 covers 15 residues. The V gene lost 1 base and the J gene lost 0 bases, with 9 bases spanning the gap. The CDR3 region has the DNA TGTGCCAGCAGTTACTGGGCAGGGCTGAACACTGAAGCTTTCTTT. It is translated as CASSYWAGLNTEAFF.

The chain couples TRBV30 to TRBJ1-1; a weak D match, TRBD1 (5 bases). Germline CDR1 GTSNPN, CDR2 SVGIG (reference sequence). The CDR3 covers 13 residues. V was clipped by 8 bases and J by 4 bases, with 17 bases between them. The CDR3 protein is CARKKGWATEAFF. CDR3 sequence (DNA): TGTGCCCGAAAGAAGGGGTGGGCCACTGAAGCTTTCTTT. The full variable domain, its missing parts supplied by reference TRBV30 and TRBJ1-1, is SQTIHQWPATLVQPVGSPLSLECTVEGTSNPNLYWYRQAAGRGLQLLFYSVGIGQISSEVPQNLSASRPQDRQFILSSKKLLLSDSGFYLCARKKGWATEAFFGQGTRLTVV.

The chain carries TRBV27 and TRBJ2-7, with 13 bases identical to TRBD2. Germline CDR1 is MNHEY and CDR2 is SMNVEV (reference sequence). The trim removed 6 bases at V and 5 bases at J, leaving 22 bases unmatched. This CDR3 region has 20 residues. CDR3 amino acids: CASSLHRGPTSGRVRHEQYF. Written as DNA, the CDR3 is TGTGCCAGCAGCCTCCACAGGGGACCTACTAGCGGGAGGGTACGACACGAGCAGTACTTC.

This rearrangement joins TRBV28 to TRBJ2-7, with 14 bases aligning to TRBD2. Per the germline V gene, CDR1 is MDHEN and CDR2 is SYDVKM. V shed 6 bases, J shed 4 bases, and the junction held 5 bases outside the gene matches. The CDR3 covers 15 residues. The CDR3 loop is CASSRRLAGGYEQYF. In DNA form, the CDR3 reads TGTGCCAGCAGCCGACGACTAGCGGGAGGGTACGAGCAGTACTTC.

The chain links TRBV30 to TRBJ2-2; TRBD1 is a possible D gene (5 bases). The CDR3 consists of 14 residues. V dropped 3 bases and J dropped 3 bases, with 11 bases sitting between them. CDR1 is GTSNPN and CDR2 is SVGIG in the germline V gene (reference sequence). The CDR3 here is CAWRGGADTGELFF. In DNA, the CDR3 is TGTGCCTGGAGGGGTGGGGCGGACACCGGGGAGCTGTTTTTT.

This clone was seen more than once but under ten times. Here the CDR3 reads CASSLGQNTGELFF. CDR3 DNA sequence: TGCGCCAGCAGCTTGGGGCAGAACACCGGGGAGCTGTTTTTT. The genes are TRBV5-1 and TRBJ2-2; D is uncertain. CDR1 is SGHRS, CDR2 YFSETQ, per germline. The V and J ends lost 0 bases and 1 base respectively, with 4 bases between them. This CDR3 is built from 14 residues.

The chain carries TRBV5-8 and TRBJ1-4; D is unresolved. Trimming removed 1 base at V and 0 bases at J, with 10 bases between. The CDR3 consists of 16 residues. Germline V gives CDR1 SGHTS, CDR2 YDEGEE. CDR3 region: CASSLPAAPTNEKLFF. CDR3 bases: TGTGCCAGCAGCTTGCCGGCGGCCCCAACTAATGAAAAACTGTTTTTT.

The genes are TRBV27 and TRBJ2-7; D is possibly TRBD1 (6 bases). CDR3 length: 13 residues. Germline V gene sequence: CDR1 MNHEY, CDR2 SMNVEV (reference sequence). Trimming shortened V by 2 bases and J by 3 bases, and 8 bases separated the two germline ends. The CDR3 DNA follows: TGTGCCAGCAGTTTAGGCAGGGGCTACGAGCAGTACTTC. It translates to CASSLGRGYEQYF.

This rearrangement joins TRBV28 to TRBJ1-1, with a weak D call TRBD1 (6 bases). This CDR3 is built from 11 residues. V lost 4 bases to trimming and J lost 11 bases, with 11 bases between them. The germline gives CDR1 MDHEN, CDR2 SYDVKM. CDR3 sequence (DNA): TGTGCCAGCAGTTCCGACAGGTGGGCTTTCTTT. Amino acids: CASSSDRWAFF. Full variable domain (missing parts from reference TRBV28 and TRBJ1-1): DVKVTQSSRYLVKRTGEKVFLECVQDMDHENMFWYRQDPGLGLRLIYFSYDVKMKEKGDIPEGYSVSREKKERFSLILESASTNQTSMYLCASSSDRWAFFGQGTRLTVV.

This chain connects TRBV29-1 to TRBJ2-5, with a tentative D call TRBD1 (6 bases). The CDR3 is made up of 12 amino acids. Trimming pared 7 bases from V and 5 bases from J, leaving 14 bases between. CDR1 and CDR2 from the germline V gene are SQVTM and ANQGSEA. The CDR3 DNA reads TGCAGCGCTAAGGGGGAGTTGGAGACCCAGTACTTC. It is translated as CSAKGELETQYF.

The genes are TRBV11-3 and TRBJ2-2; TRBD2 matches 15 bases. V was clipped by 5 bases and J by 7 bases; unmatched bases: 5. The CDR3 contains 16 residues. CDR1 is SGHNT and CDR2 is YENEEA in the germline V gene. CDR3 bases: TGTGCCAGCAGCCTGGGACTAGCGGGAGGAGGCGGGGAGCTGTTTTTT. It encodes CASSLGLAGGGGELFF.

The chain carries TRBV29-1 and TRBJ2-6, with 7 bases matching TRBD1. CDR1 SQVTM and CDR2 ANQGSEA come from the germline V gene. This CDR3 comprises 13 residues. V lost 6 bases to trimming and J lost 3 bases; unmatched junction nucleotides: 2. Here the CDR3 reads CSVTGVGANVLTF. CDR3 coding DNA: TGCAGCGTCACAGGGGTTGGGGCCAACGTCCTGACTTTC.

The chain links TRBV5-1 to TRBJ2-5; TRBD1 might be the D (6 bases). This CDR3 region has 14 residues. Germline CDR1 reads SGHRS; CDR2 reads YFSETQ. The V and J ends lost 2 bases and 1 base respectively, with 9 bases between them. CDR3 protein: CASSFGTSQETQYF. The CDR3 DNA is TGCGCCAGCAGCTTTGGGACAAGCCAAGAGACCCAGTACTTC.

The chain is built from TRBV9 and TRBJ1-2; D is perhaps TRBD1 (6 bases). Per germline, CDR1 SGDLS and CDR2 YYNGEE. The CDR3 spans 12 residues. Between the trimmed V and J ends, which lost 0 bases and 13 bases, there was a span of 13 bases. The CDR3 nucleotides read TGTGCCAGCAGCGTAGGAGGTGGGGGCGTCACCTTC. Protein product: CASSVGGGGVTF.

CDR3 DNA: TGTGCCAGTAGTATAGCGGGGTCCAGGCAGCCCCAGCATTTT. It encodes CASSIAGSRQPQHF. The chain recombines TRBV19 with TRBJ1-5; no firm D call. The CDR3 has 14 amino acids. The V end lost 1 base, the J end lost 7 bases, and 11 bases lay between the germline ends. The V gene's germline CDR1 is LNHDA and CDR2 SQIVND (reference sequence).

The V gene is TRBV7-8, the J gene TRBJ1-2; D perhaps matches TRBD1 (5 bases). V gave up 1 base and J gave up 4 bases, with 13 bases separating them. The germline gives CDR1 SGHVS, CDR2 FQNEAQ. The CDR3 runs 15 residues. The CDR3 loop reads CASSLDPRVLYGYTF. The CDR3, as DNA: TGTGCCAGCAGCTTAGATCCCAGGGTCCTCTATGGCTACACCTTC.

The chain uses TRBV4-3 and TRBJ2-1, with TRBD2 matching over 7 bases. The length of the CDR3 is 16 residues. Germline CDR1 and CDR2: LGHNA and YSLEER. J was trimmed by 8 bases and V by 0 bases; bases with no gene match: 10. CDR3 sequence: CASSQEVYLGGDEQFF. The CDR3 DNA sequence: TGCGCCAGCAGCCAAGAGGTGTATTTGGGAGGGGATGAGCAGTTCTTC.

The genes are TRBV10-2 and TRBJ1-5, with unresolved D. The CDR3 spans 15 residues. V was pared by 4 bases and J by 1 base, with 11 bases between. Germline CDR1 reads WSHSY; CDR2 reads SAAADI. The CDR3 sequence: CASSGGVTSNQPQHF. The CDR3 DNA reads TGCGCCAGCAGTGGCGGGGTGACGAGCAATCAGCCCCAGCATTTT.

This clone has just one count. The V gene is TRBV2, the J gene TRBJ1-4; maybe TRBD1 (5 bases). The germline V gene has CDR1 SNHLY and CDR2 FYNNEI. The V end was cut by 5 bases, the J end by 0 bases, with 10 bases between. The CDR3 sequence is 15 residues long. CDR3 nucleotides: TGTGCCAGCAGTCGACTGACAGCAACTAATGAAAAACTGTTTTTT. Translation: CASSRLTATNEKLFF.

The rearrangement links TRBV18 to TRBJ1-2; maybe TRBD1 (5 bases). Germline V gene lookup returns CDR1 KGHSH and CDR2 LQKENI. V was cut by 1 base and J by 10 bases, with 19 bases left in between. The CDR3 runs to 15 residues. The CDR3 loop is CASSPLSREPGAYTF. CDR3 sequence (DNA): TGTGCCAGCTCACCACTTTCACGGGAGCCTGGGGCCTACACCTTC.

This clone was counted only a few times. The chain joins TRBV4-3 to TRBJ2-7; TRBD1 matches at 7 bases. Germline CDR1 reads LGHNA; CDR2 reads YSLEER. Trimming cost V 1 base and J 5 bases; bases outside gene matches: 5. This CDR3 is built from 14 residues. CDR3 protein: CASSQGTGSNEQYF. Here the CDR3 DNA reads TGCGCCAGCAGCCAAGGGACAGGTAGTAACGAGCAGTACTTC.